These T cell receptor beta chains were read from a single sample in a study of beta chain features in type 1 diabetes. Method: immunoSEQ multiplex PCR; TCRdb's copy keeps in-frame clones and lacks some. The sample lists over 120,000 clones, just over 9% seen once, with 0.6% to 0.8% in the top ten. Sequencing was carried out using central memory CD4+ T cells from blood. The receptors derive from a man younger than 35 in good health. Both conserved end residues are part of each CDR3. The D gene is left open where the match is weak. Some rows have no size entry. The others give once, few or many, or a class for an expanded clone.

j_call clone_size d_call v_call cdr3_aa cdr3_nt
TRBJ2-1 - TRBD1 TRBV7-9 CASSSWTGGNEQFF TGTGCCAGCAGCTCTTGGACAGGGGGGAATGAGCAGTTCTTC
TRBJ1-3 few - TRBV4-1 CASSQDRVSGNTIYF TGCGCCAGCAGCCAAGACAGGGTCTCTGGAAACACCATATATTTT
TRBJ2-7 - TRBD2 TRBV4-3 CASSQDTSGGLSGYEQYF TGCGCCAGCAGCCAAGATACTAGCGGGGGTCTTTCCGGATACGAGCAGTACTTC
TRBJ2-1 - TRBD1 TRBV7-2 CASSPGTGYNEQFF TGTGCCAGCAGCCCGGGGACAGGGTACAATGAGCAGTTCTTC
TRBJ2-7 - TRBD1 TRBV30 CACTRDSSYEQYF TGTGCCTGTACCCGGGACAGCTCCTACGAGCAGTACTTC
TRBJ1-6 - - TRBV27 CASSPQGYYNSPLHF TGTGCCAGCAGTCCCCAGGGTTACTATAATTCACCCCTCCACTTT
TRBJ1-5 few - TRBV4-3 CASSRQGNQPQHF TGCGCCAGCAGCCGCCAGGGTAATCAGCCCCAGCATTTT
TRBJ2-2 few - TRBV5-4 CATGEFSTGELFF TGTGCCACCGGGGAGTTTTCCACCGGGGAGCTGTTTTTT
TRBJ1-2 few - TRBV5-6 CASSPLGQIGYYGYTF TGTGCCAGCAGCCCTCTTGGACAGATAGGATACTATGGCTACACCTTC
TRBJ2-7 few - TRBV2 CASSEALRQGSAEQYF TGTGCCAGCAGTGAAGCGCTTAGGCAGGGGTCGGCCGAGCAGTACTTC
TRBJ1-4 few - TRBV7-2 CASSLVPGQGEKLFF TGTGCCAGCAGCTTAGTTCCAGGTCAAGGCGAAAAACTGTTTTTT
TRBJ2-7 few TRBD1 TRBV4-2 CASSRPGQGVYEQYF TGTGCCAGCAGCCGACCGGGACAGGGGGTCTACGAGCAGTACTTC
TRBJ2-3 - TRBD2 TRBV27 CASGSVAGLGDTQYF TGTGCCAGCGGCTCGGTAGCGGGTCTGGGGGATACGCAGTATTTT
TRBJ2-7 few TRBD2 TRBV7-9 CASSPGTSVNEQYF TGTGCCAGCAGCCCCGGGACTAGCGTAAACGAGCAGTACTTC
TRBJ2-3 - - TRBV19 CASSSNTGWADTQYF TGTGCCAGTAGTTCCAACACAGGGTGGGCAGATACGCAGTATTTT
TRBJ1-5 few - TRBV5-1 CASRSRQHNQPQHF TGCGCCAGCAGAAGCCGACAGCACAATCAGCCCCAGCATTTT
TRBJ2-1 few TRBD2 TRBV9 CASSVGGSGDNEQFF TGTGCCAGCAGCGTTGGCGGGAGCGGGGACAATGAGCAGTTCTTC
TRBJ2-7 few - TRBV11-2 CASSLGAGSGYEQYF TGTGCCAGCAGCTTAGGAGCAGGGTCGGGCTACGAGCAGTACTTC
TRBJ2-5 - TRBD1 TRBV6-5 CASTDDRDQETQYF TGTGCCAGCACCGACGACAGGGACCAAGAGACCCAGTACTTC
TRBJ2-5 - - TRBV30 CAWGQYQETQYF TGTGCCTGGGGGCAGTACCAAGAGACCCAGTACTTC
TRBJ2-3 few - TRBV4-3 CASSQDVFTDTQYF TGCGCCAGCAGCCAAGACGTCTTCACAGATACGCAGTATTTT
TRBJ2-5 few TRBD2 TRBV5-1 CASSFLAGGPETQYF TGCGCCAGCAGCTTTTTAGCGGGGGGGCCAGAGACCCAGTACTTC
TRBJ2-4 - TRBD1 TRBV5-6 CASSFQGASKNIQYF TGTGCCAGCAGTTTTCAGGGGGCGTCCAAAAACATTCAGTACTTC
TRBJ2-3 - - TRBV10-1 CASSHGYAGTDTQYF TGCGCCAGCAGCCACGGTTACGCCGGCACAGATACGCAGTATTTT
TRBJ2-5 - - TRBV7-9 CASSFGGGDETQYF TGTGCCAGCAGCTTCGGTGGTGGAGACGAGACCCAGTACTTC
TRBJ2-2 few - TRBV5-1 CASSYPPGLNTGELFF TGCGCCAGCAGCTACCCCCCGGGACTCAACACCGGGGAGCTGTTTTTT
TRBJ2-3 few TRBD2 TRBV30 CAWSSSGGTDTQYF TGTGCCTGGAGTTCTAGCGGGGGCACAGATACGCAGTATTTT
TRBJ2-5 - - TRBV7-9 CASSLGVAKETQYF TGTGCCAGCAGCTTAGGGGTAGCGAAAGAGACCCAGTACTTC
TRBJ1-2 few - TRBV18 CASSPSQGNYGYTF TGTGCCAGCTCACCATCCCAGGGGAACTATGGCTACACCTTC
TRBJ1-1 few TRBD1 TRBV7-2 CASSFTGTGGALKAFF TGTGCCAGCAGCTTCACCGGGACAGGGGGCGCATTAAAAGCTTTCTTT
TRBJ1-1 few - TRBV28 CASSRQANTEAFF TGTGCCAGCAGCAGACAGGCGAACACTGAAGCTTTCTTT
TRBJ1-1 few - TRBV7-9 CALSGGAYLGVNTEAFF TGTGCCTTGAGCGGCGGGGCCTACCTTGGGGTAAACACTGAAGCTTTCTTT
TRBJ2-6 - TRBD1 TRBV6-1 CASSTGDGANVLTF TGTGCCAGCAGTACAGGGGATGGGGCCAACGTCCTGACTTTC
TRBJ2-3 - - TRBV7-3 CASSPGHSTDTQYF TGTGCCAGCAGTCCGGGACATAGCACAGATACGCAGTATTTT
TRBJ2-7 - - TRBV6-5 CASSYSSGDYEQYF TGTGCCAGCAGTTACTCGTCAGGCGACTACGAGCAGTACTTC
TRBJ2-7 few TRBD2 TRBV5-1 CASSLLGSGLSEQYF TGCGCCAGCAGTCTCCTTGGTAGCGGGCTCTCAGAGCAGTACTTC
TRBJ1-2 few TRBD1 TRBV6-5 CASSSQGVGYGYTF TGTGCCAGCAGTTCCCAGGGGGTAGGGTATGGCTACACCTTC
TRBJ2-3 few - TRBV4-1 CASSQEQGRTDTQYF TGCGCCAGCAGCCAAGAACAGGGACGCACAGATACGCAGTATTTT
TRBJ2-7 few - TRBV21-1 CASSKLVCEASYEQYF TGTGCCAGCAGCAAACTAGTCTGTGAGGCGTCCTACGAGCAGTACTTC
TRBJ1-1 many - TRBV30 CAWSVTNVNTEAFF TGTGCCTGGAGTGTAACTAACGTGAACACTGAAGCTTTCTTT
TRBJ2-1 many TRBD2 TRBV18 CASSPSGLAGINEQFF TGTGCCAGCTCACCATCGGGACTAGCGGGGATCAATGAGCAGTTCTTC
TRBJ1-1 - TRBD1 TRBV5-1 CASSLQGGLLNTEAFF TGCGCCAGCAGCTTGCAGGGGGGCCTCTTGAACACTGAAGCTTTCTTT
TRBJ2-1 - - TRBV30 CAWNGGSLGNEQFF TGTGCCTGGAATGGGGGGTCGCTTGGCAATGAGCAGTTCTTC